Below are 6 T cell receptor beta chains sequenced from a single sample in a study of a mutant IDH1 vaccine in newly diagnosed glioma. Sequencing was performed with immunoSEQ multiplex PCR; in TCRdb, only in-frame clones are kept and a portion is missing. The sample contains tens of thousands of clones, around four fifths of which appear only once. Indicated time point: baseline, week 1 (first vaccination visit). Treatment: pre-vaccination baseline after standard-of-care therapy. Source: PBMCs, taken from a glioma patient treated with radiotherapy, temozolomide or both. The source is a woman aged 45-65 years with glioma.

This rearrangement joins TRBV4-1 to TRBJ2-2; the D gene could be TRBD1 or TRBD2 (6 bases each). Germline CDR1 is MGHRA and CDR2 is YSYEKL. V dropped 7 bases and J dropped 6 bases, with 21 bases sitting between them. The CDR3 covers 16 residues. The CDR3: CASTFLGGPRAGELFF. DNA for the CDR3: TGCGCCAGCACATTTTTGGGGGGCCCCCGGGCCGGGGAGCTGTTTTTT.

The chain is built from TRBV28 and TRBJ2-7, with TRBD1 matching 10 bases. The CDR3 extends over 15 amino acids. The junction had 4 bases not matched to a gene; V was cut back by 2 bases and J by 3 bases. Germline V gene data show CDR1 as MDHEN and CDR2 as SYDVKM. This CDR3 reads CASSLRTGGIYEQYF. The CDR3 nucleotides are TGTGCCAGCAGTTTAAGGACAGGGGGTATCTACGAGCAGTACTTC.

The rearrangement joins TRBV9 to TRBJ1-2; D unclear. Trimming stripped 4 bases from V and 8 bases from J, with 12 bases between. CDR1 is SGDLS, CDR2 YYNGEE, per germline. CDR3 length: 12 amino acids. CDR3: CASSLRMGGYTF. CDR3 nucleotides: TGTGCCAGCAGCTTGAGGATGGGGGGCTACACCTTC.

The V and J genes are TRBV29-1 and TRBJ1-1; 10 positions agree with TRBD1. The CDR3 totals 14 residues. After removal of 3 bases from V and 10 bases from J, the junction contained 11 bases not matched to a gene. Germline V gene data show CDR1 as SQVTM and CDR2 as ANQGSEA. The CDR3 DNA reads TGCAGCGTTGATCCGGGACAGGGGACGGGGGGAGCTTTCTTT. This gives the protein CSVDPGQGTGGAFF. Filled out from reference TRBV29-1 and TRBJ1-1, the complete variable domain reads SAVISQKPSRDICQRGTSLTIQCQVDSQVTMMFWYRQQPGQSLTLIATANQGSEATYESGFVIDKFPISRPNLTFSTLTVSNMSPEDSSIYLCSVDPGQGTGGAFFGQGTRLTVV.

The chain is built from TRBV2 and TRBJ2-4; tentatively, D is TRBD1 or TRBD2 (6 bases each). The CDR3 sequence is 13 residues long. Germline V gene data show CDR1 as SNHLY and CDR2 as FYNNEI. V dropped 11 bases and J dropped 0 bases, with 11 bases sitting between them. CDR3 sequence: CAGGGGAKNIQYF. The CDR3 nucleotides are TGTGCCGGAGGAGGGGGAGCCAAAAACATTCAGTACTTC.

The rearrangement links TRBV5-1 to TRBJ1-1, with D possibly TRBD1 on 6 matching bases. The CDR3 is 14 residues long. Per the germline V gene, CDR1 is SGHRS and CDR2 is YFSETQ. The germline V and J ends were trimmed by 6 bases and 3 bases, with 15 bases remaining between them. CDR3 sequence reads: CASMGGSHYTEAFF. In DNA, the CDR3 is TGCGCCAGCATGGGGGGCAGTCATTACACTGAAGCTTTCTTT.